Following are 2 T cell receptor beta chains from one sample sequenced in a study of identical twins. TCRdb re-called the 5' RACE reads with MiXCR, one entry per CDR3 protein. This sample has roughly 570,000 distinct CDR3 sequences, with approximately 10% found just once. A further study also used this sample, focusing on yellow fever vaccine responses in identical twins.

The sequencing input was PBMCs. The receptors come from a woman under 30 in good health.

This sequence joins TRBV20-1 and TRBJ2-7; 14 nucleotides agree with TRBD2. V lost 4 bases and J lost 7; bases outside the gene matches: 6. Germline V gives CDR1 DFQATT, CDR2 SNEGSKA (reference sequence). The CDR3 extends over 14 amino acids. The CDR3 loop reads CSATRGLAGEEQYF. The DNA for the CDR3 is TGCAGTGCTACGCGGGGACTAGCGGGAGAAGAGCAGTACTTC.

This clonotype has at least ten counts. V gene TRBV4-1 combines with J gene TRBJ2-1; 10 positions match TRBD2. This CDR3 comprises 17 residues. With V trimmed by 1 base and J by 4 bases, 7 bases remained unmatched. Looked up from germline, CDR1 is MGHRA and CDR2 is YSYEKL. CDR3 region: CASSQVEAGGLYNEQFF. The CDR3 region has the DNA TGCGCCAGCAGCCAAGTGGAAGCGGGAGGGCTTTACAATGAGCAGTTCTTC.